The next 17 T cell receptor beta chains were all read from a single sample in a study of blood T cell repertoires in COVID-19. Clones were read by immunoSEQ multiplex PCR, and TCRdb kept only the in-frame ones, dropping some. Of roughly 360,000 clones in the sample, roughly 77% were seen once. The sequenced sample consisted of peripheral blood. The receptors were gathered from a human donor with acute or convalescent COVID-19. The donor label of this sample is uncertain.

The chain uses TRBV7-9 and TRBJ2-3; 9 bases are a match to TRBD2. V lost 4 bases, J lost 1 base, and 12 bases stayed unmatched. The length of the CDR3 is 18 residues. CDR1 is SEHNR and CDR2 is FQNEAQ in the germline V gene (reference sequence). The chain's CDR3 is CASSSPAERGVGTDTQYF. The CDR3 DNA reads as TGTGCCAGCAGCTCCCCGGCGGAGCGGGGGGTGGGCACAGATACGCAGTATTTT.

V gene TRBV5-1 combines with J gene TRBJ1-1, with TRBD1 matching 9 bases. The CDR3 totals 14 residues. J gave up 3 bases and V 5 bases, and 5 bases lay outside the gene matches. CDR1 is SGHRS and CDR2 is YFSETQ in the germline V gene. As DNA, the CDR3 is TGCGCCAGCAGTCACAGGGGGCCGGACACTGAAGCTTTCTTT. Its translation is CASSHRGPDTEAFF.

This clone came up a few times. The chain combines TRBV7-6 with TRBJ2-1; D is ambiguous. This CDR3 comprises 15 residues. V was clipped by 5 bases and J by 0 bases, with 11 bases between them. The V gene's germline CDR1 is SGHVS and CDR2 FNYEAQ. CDR3 sequence: CASSTRRFSYNEQFF. For the CDR3, the DNA is TGTGCCAGCAGCACAAGGCGGTTCTCCTACAATGAGCAGTTCTTC. Variable domain in full (rest from reference TRBV7-6 and TRBJ2-1): GAGVSQSPRYKVTKRGQDVALRCDPISGHVSLYWYRQALGQGPEFLTYFNYEAQQDKSGLPNDRFSAERPEGSISTLTIQRTEQRDSAMYRCASSTRRFSYNEQFFGPGTRLTVL.

The chain has TRBV18 and TRBJ1-5, with D uncertain. This CDR3 spans 16 amino acids. Germline values: CDR1 KGHSH, CDR2 LQKENI. V shed 3 bases and J shed 2 bases, with 14 bases lying between them. CDR3 bases: TGTGCCAGCTCACCGGCTTTCGGGGTTGGCAATCAGCCCCAGCATTTT. It codes for CASSPAFGVGNQPQHF.

The chain joins TRBV12-3 or TRBV12-4 to TRBJ2-5; 7 bases line up with TRBD2. The J segment lost 6 bases and the V segment lost 2 bases, leaving 3 bases of the junction unmatched. This CDR3 is 13 amino acids long. CDR3 nucleotides: TGTGCCAGCAGTTTATGGGAGGGAAAGACCCAGTACTTC. It encodes CASSLWEGKTQYF.

The CDR3: CASSPAGHPQVGYTF. The CDR3, as DNA: TGTGCCAGCAGCCCCGCGGGGCATCCCCAGGTTGGCTACACCTTC. The gene calls are TRBV6-5 and TRBJ1-2; tentative D call: TRBD1 (5 bases). The CDR3 covers 15 residues. Looked up from germline, CDR1 is MNHEY and CDR2 is SVGAGI. Trimming took 6 bases from V and 7 from J, leaving 21 bases between them.

The table lists this clone with a count of one. The gene calls are TRBV3-1 (or the pseudogene TRBV3-2) and TRBJ1-2, with a weak D call TRBD1 (5 bases). Trimming stripped 1 base from V and 7 bases from J, with 10 bases between. The germline CDR1 and CDR2 sequences are LGHDT and YNNKEL (reference sequence). CDR3 length equals 13 residues. CDR3 sequence: CASSQVGHAGYTF. The DNA for the CDR3 is TGTGCCAGCAGCCAAGTGGGGCACGCTGGCTACACCTTC.

The table lists this clone with a few counts. This sequence joins TRBV10-1 and TRBJ1-1, with 7 positions matching TRBD1. V lost 7 bases, J lost 1 base, and 3 bases stayed unmatched. The CDR3 spans 13 residues. Germline values: CDR1 WNHNN, CDR2 SYGVQD (reference sequence). The CDR3 nucleotides are TGCGCCAGCATGGGACAGAGGAACACTGAAGCTTTCTTT. Amino acids: CASMGQRNTEAFF.

The chain carries TRBV9 and TRBJ1-4; 9 nucleotides match TRBD1. The germline V gene encodes CDR1 SGDLS and CDR2 YYNGEE. CDR3 length: 15 residues. The V gene end was trimmed by 4 bases and the J gene end by 8 bases; junction bases not matched to a gene: 9. This CDR3 reads CASSPQGQGMEKLFF. Here the CDR3 DNA reads TGTGCCAGCAGCCCCCAGGGACAGGGTATGGAAAAACTGTTTTTT.

The chain recombines TRBV14 with TRBJ2-2, with 8 nucleotides matching TRBD2. The germline V gene encodes CDR1 SGHDN and CDR2 FVKESK. This CDR3 contains 15 residues. After removal of 4 bases from V and 4 bases from J, the junction contained 5 bases not matched to a gene. CDR3 loop: CASSPRGGPTGELFF. The CDR3 DNA reads TGTGCCAGCAGCCCCCGGGGGGGGCCCACCGGGGAGCTGTTTTTT.

V and J are TRBV5-1 and TRBJ1-1; perhaps TRBD1 as D (5 bases). V lost 4 bases, J lost 1 base, and 14 bases lay in between. This CDR3 is built from 15 residues. The germline V gene encodes CDR1 SGHRS and CDR2 YFSETQ. The CDR3 region has the DNA TGCGCCAGCAGCCAAGACAGCTCTTGGAACACTGAAGCTTTCTTT. This translates into CASSQDSSWNTEAFF.

The CDR3 sequence is CAWSVSGEQYF. In DNA, the CDR3 is TGTGCCTGGAGTGTCAGCGGCGAGCAGTACTTC. The chain links TRBV30 to TRBJ2-7, with TRBD2 as a possible D gene (5 bases). Germline CDR1 is GTSNPN and CDR2 is SVGIG (reference sequence). Trimming took 0 bases from V and 6 from J, leaving 6 bases between them. The CDR3 has 11 amino acids.

The V gene is TRBV20-1, the J gene TRBJ1-4, with D possibly matching TRBD1 (5 bases). This CDR3 is 11 amino acids long. The germline V gene has CDR1 DFQATT and CDR2 SNEGSKA (reference sequence). V shed 6 bases and J shed 8 bases, with 10 bases lying between them. This CDR3 is CSAPNREKLFF. CDR3 in DNA: TGCAGTGCCCCAAACAGGGAAAAACTGTTTTTT.

The J gene is TRBJ1-1, the V gene TRBV5-5, with D maybe TRBD1 (6 bases). V dropped 3 bases and J dropped 0 bases, with 12 bases sitting between them. There are 15 residues in the CDR3. Germline CDR1 reads SGHKS; CDR2 reads YYEKEE (reference sequence). CDR3 in amino acids: CASSYPGQLNTEAFF. In DNA form, the CDR3 reads TGTGCCAGCAGCTATCCGGGACAACTGAACACTGAAGCTTTCTTT.

The chain links TRBV5-1 to TRBJ2-5; 12 nucleotides align to TRBD2. CDR1 is SGHRS, CDR2 YFSETQ, per germline. The junction had 8 bases not matched to a gene; V was cut back by 0 bases and J by 2 bases. The CDR3 totals 18 residues. CDR3 bases: TGCGCCAGCAGCTTGGCTCCCCTAGCGGGAGGGCCTCAAGAGACCCAGTACTTC. It is translated as CASSLAPLAGGPQETQYF.

The V call is TRBV3-1 (or the pseudogene TRBV3-2), the J call TRBJ1-2; D is unresolved. The CDR3 is 13 amino acids. Germline loops: CDR1 LGHDT, CDR2 YNNKEL (reference sequence). V was shortened by 2 bases and J by 2 bases, with 6 bases between the two germline ends. The CDR3 here is CASSQNQNYGYTF. CDR3 nucleotides: TGTGCCAGCAGCCAAAACCAGAACTATGGCTACACCTTC.

This chain connects TRBV7-8 to TRBJ2-7; TRBD2 agrees at 8 bases. The CDR3 covers 14 residues. Germline CDR1 reads SGHVS; CDR2 reads FQNEAQ. The J segment lost 3 bases and the V segment lost 3 bases, leaving 4 bases of the junction unmatched. The CDR3 coding sequence is TGTGCCAGCAGCTTCGACGGGGGGGTCTACGAGCAGTACTTC. This gives the protein CASSFDGGVYEQYF. Supplemented by reference TRBV7-8 and TRBJ2-7, the full variable domain reads GAGVSQSPRYKVAKRGQDVALRCDPISGHVSLFWYQQALGQGPEFLTYFQNEAQLDKSGLPSDRFFAERPEGSVSTLKIQRTQQEDSAVYLCASSFDGGVYEQYFGPGTRLTVT.